This record concerns one T cell receptor (beta chain) sequence. Antigen specificity is unknown. The entry originates in a study of spatial heterogeneity in lung cancer. The study, taken as a whole, reports: Detection of ubiquitous tumor TCRs in blood was higher at resection than follow-up.

The time point is: blood at routine non-recurrence follow-up after resection. Whole RNA, which was extracted from tumor, nontumor lung tissue or frozen PBMC, was sequenced without any cell sorting. This CDR3 spans 14 amino acids. The junction had 7 bases not matched to a gene; V was cut back by 5 bases and J by 3 bases. CDR1 and CDR2 (germline): MNHNS, SASEGT. TCRdb re-analysed the 5' RACE reads in MiXCR, keeping a single row per CDR3 protein. Of over 85,000 distinct CDR3 sequences listed, roughly 19% are singletons. Sequenced here: PBMCs, sampled at follow-up. The J gene is TRBJ2-7, the V gene TRBV6-1; TRBD1 matches at 7 bases. This TCR was recovered from a male donor with early-stage non-small cell lung cancer. Written as DNA, the CDR3 is TGTGCCAGCAGTCTACAGGGGATGATCTACGAGCAGTACTTC. Protein sequence: CASSLQGMIYEQYF.